The 22 T cell receptor beta chains presented below share a single source sample, sequenced in a study of T-cell reconstitution after alpha-beta-depleted transplantation in children. Preparation of the TCRbeta library used unique molecular identifiers. TCRdb independently ran MiXCR on the PCR reads; one entry per CDR3 protein. The table records 280,000 or so distinct CDR3 sequences, 9.5% to 13% of them present only once. Here the sequenced sample was peripheral blood, taken 180 days after TCRalphabeta/CD19-depleted stem cell transplant. The origin of the receptors is a male patient aged 2-15 years who had a stem cell transplant for chronic granulomatous disease, so the T cells may come from the graft donor.

This clonotype was picked up many times. The V call is TRBV29-1, the J call TRBJ1-2, with TRBD1 identical over 9 bases. Germline CDR1 and CDR2: SQVTM and ANQGSEA. The CDR3 contains 17 residues. After removal of 5 bases from V and 6 bases from J, the junction contained 19 bases not matched to a gene. This chain's CDR3 is CSVPRSGQGKGADGYTF. The CDR3, as DNA: TGCAGCGTTCCGAGGAGTGGACAGGGGAAGGGGGCGGATGGCTACACCTTC.

This rearrangement joins TRBV14 to TRBJ2-5; a weak D match, TRBD2 (5 bases). Germline V lookup: CDR1 SGHDN, CDR2 FVKESK. V was trimmed by 3 bases and J by 4 bases, leaving 24 bases between them. There are 18 residues in the CDR3. The CDR3 DNA reads as TGTGCCAGCAGCCACCTTCCGATCGCACCCGGGATCTTAGAGACCCAGTACTTC. As protein: CASSHLPIAPGILETQYF.

On this clonotype itself: This may arise from a read error, as a much more abundant clone is one base away. The chain employs TRBV7-8 and TRBJ2-3; no firm D call. The CDR3 loop spans 14 amino acids. Germline V gene data show CDR1 as SGHVS and CDR2 as FQNEAQ. CDR3 DNA sequence: TGTGCCAGCAGCTTAGTATCGCGTTCAGATACGCTGTATTTT. Residues: CASSLVSRSDTLYF.

The table lists this clonotype with many counts. The chain carries TRBV5-1 and TRBJ1-6; no definite D call. The length of the CDR3 is 15 residues. V shed 0 bases and J shed 7 bases, with 11 bases lying between them. Germline V gives CDR1 SGHRS, CDR2 YFSETQ. The CDR3 sequence: CASSLDRTVNSPLHF. CDR3 nucleotide sequence: TGCGCCAGCAGCTTGGATCGGACGGTGAATTCACCCCTCCACTTT.

The J gene is TRBJ2-7, the V gene TRBV15, with D hard to call. V lost 0 bases and J lost 5, with 11 bases in between. Germline assignment: CDR1 LNHNV and CDR2 YYDKDF (reference sequence). The CDR3 loop spans 14 amino acids. The CDR3 sequence is CATSRDRSSDEQYF. The CDR3, as DNA: TGTGCCACCAGCAGAGATCGTAGCAGCGACGAGCAGTACTTC.

This clonotype was seen repeatedly, ten times or more. This chain uses TRBV5-1 with TRBJ2-1, with a possible D match to TRBD2 (6 bases). CDR3 length equals 14 residues. CDR1 SGHRS and CDR2 YFSETQ come from the germline V gene. V was clipped by 4 bases and J by 6 bases, with 14 bases between them. CDR3 sequence (DNA): TGCGCCAGCAGCACCCGGAGGGCCGGCAATGAGCAGTTCTTC. Its translation: CASSTRRAGNEQFF.

This clonotype was seen repeatedly, ten times or more. The chain is built from TRBV11-1 and TRBJ1-1; D not resolved. Germline CDR1 is SGHAT and CDR2 is FQDESV (reference sequence). The CDR3 totals 12 residues. Between the trimmed V and J ends, which lost 3 bases and 3 bases, there was a span of 5 bases. CDR3 sequence: CASSFSDTEAFF. The CDR3, as DNA: TGTGCCAGCAGCTTCTCAGACACTGAAGCTTTCTTT. Full variable domain (outside the CDR3, taken from reference TRBV11-1 and TRBJ1-1): EAEVAQSPRYKITEKSQAVAFWCDPISGHATLYWYRQILGQGPELLVQFQDESVVDDSQLPKDRFSAERLKGVDSTLKIQPAELGDSAMYLCASSFSDTEAFFGQGTRLTVV.

This clonotype showed up many times. V usage is TRBV28 and J usage is TRBJ2-7; D might be TRBD1 (5 bases). Germline V CDR1 and CDR2: MDHEN, SYDVKM. Trimming stripped 2 bases from V and 2 bases from J, with 19 bases between. The CDR3 contains 17 residues. CDR3 DNA sequence: TGTGCCAGCAGTTTAGGTACAACTGAACAGGCTGCCTACGAGCAGTACTTC. The encoded protein is CASSLGTTEQAAYEQYF.

The chain links TRBV18 to TRBJ2-3; D is possibly TRBD1 or TRBD2 (5 bases each). Germline CDR1 KGHSH, CDR2 LQKENI. Trimming pared 0 bases from V and 8 bases from J, leaving 15 bases between. CDR3 length: 15 residues. DNA for the CDR3: TGTGCCAGCTCACCACCCGGGGACCTTCGGGCTACGCAGTATTTT. Translation: CASSPPGDLRATQYF.

This clonotype came up many times. J is TRBJ2-5 and V is TRBV5-6, with a weak D call TRBD1 (6 bases). The V end was cut by 4 bases, the J end by 5 bases, with 18 bases between. In germline, CDR1 is SGHDT, CDR2 YYEEEE. This CDR3 region has 15 residues. CDR3 sequence: CASSPTGLSGETQYF. The CDR3 region has the DNA TGTGCCAGCAGCCCAACAGGGTTGTCAGGGGAGACCCAGTACTTC.

The table lists this clonotype with many counts. This chain links TRBV5-5 with TRBJ2-3; TRBD2 aligns across 8 bases. Germline lookup yields CDR1 SGHKS and CDR2 YYEKEE (reference sequence). The J segment lost 5 bases and the V segment lost 3 bases, leaving 5 bases of the junction unmatched. The CDR3 length is 14 residues. The CDR3 DNA reads TGTGCCAGCAGCTGGGCGGGGGGTATAGATACGCAGTATTTT. Amino acids: CASSWAGGIDTQYF.

This clonotype appeared many times. The chain combines TRBV28 with TRBJ2-7; D ambiguous. The CDR3 has 14 amino acids. Trimming took off 4 bases at V and 6 bases at J, with 16 bases between the two ends. Germline V CDR1 and CDR2: MDHEN, SYDVKM. The CDR3 nucleotides read TGTGCCAGCAGTTCCCCGAGTCTAGAATCCGAGCAGTACTTC. Encoded protein: CASSSPSLESEQYF.

This clonotype was counted ten times or more. The V call is TRBV7-2, the J call TRBJ1-2; D call uncertain. V shed 1 base and J shed 0 bases, with 15 bases lying between them. Germline V gene sequence: CDR1 SGHTA, CDR2 FQGNSA. The CDR3 covers 17 residues. Written as DNA, the CDR3 is TGTGCCAGCAGCTTAGTGAATACAGAAACTTCTAACTATGGCTACACCTTC. Protein product: CASSLVNTETSNYGYTF. The full variable domain, completed using reference TRBV7-2 and TRBJ1-2, is GAGVSQSPSNKVTEKGKDVELRCDPISGHTALYWYRQSLGQGLEFLIYFQGNSAPDKSGLPSDRFSAERTGGSVSTLTIQRTQQEDSAVYLCASSLVNTETSNYGYTFGSGTRLTVV.

This clonotype was counted ten times or more. This chain joins TRBV20-1 and TRBJ2-7; D gene ambiguous. The germline V gene encodes CDR1 DFQATT and CDR2 SNEGSKA (reference sequence). Trimming stripped 0 bases from V and 0 bases from J, with 9 bases between. The CDR3 extends over 14 amino acids. CDR3 bases: TGCAGTGCTAGAGAAATGGTATCCTCCTACGAGCAGTACTTC. Protein: CSAREMVSSYEQYF.

This clonotype was found many times. The chain is built from TRBV12-3 or TRBV12-4 and TRBJ2-7; no clear D. CDR3 size: 14 residues. V was trimmed by 3 bases and J by 0 bases, leaving 9 bases between them. In DNA, the CDR3 is TGTGCCAGCAGTTTGCTATGGGGCTCCTACGAGCAGTACTTC. It translates to CASSLLWGSYEQYF.

Many counts were recorded for this clonotype. This chain joins TRBV2 and TRBJ2-3; TRBD2 might be the D (6 bases). This CDR3 is built from 13 residues. With 8 bases removed from V and 5 bases from J, the gap between germline ends came to 14 bases. Germline loops: CDR1 SNHLY, CDR2 FYNNEI. CDR3 in DNA: TGTGCCAGCGTTAGCGGACGAGGAGATACGCAGTATTTT. Protein product: CASVSGRGDTQYF.

This clonotype was counted at least ten times. This chain connects TRBV19 to TRBJ1-2; 10 bases are shared with TRBD1. The J segment lost 0 bases and the V segment lost 4 bases, leaving 2 bases of the junction unmatched. CDR3 length: 15 residues. Germline V gene lookup returns CDR1 LNHDA and CDR2 SQIVND (reference sequence). The CDR3 bases are TGTGCCAGTAGTACCGGACAGGGGGCTAACTATGGCTACACCTTC. Residues: CASSTGQGANYGYTF.

This clonotype was counted ten times or more. For the CDR3, the DNA is TGTGCCAGCAGCACGGGACAGGGAAAGCCCTACAATGAGCAGTTCTTC. This encodes CASSTGQGKPYNEQFF. V gene TRBV5-8 combines with J gene TRBJ2-1; TRBD1 matches 9 bases. This CDR3 spans 16 amino acids. After removal of 4 bases from V and 2 bases from J, the junction contained 7 bases not matched to a gene. Germline values: CDR1 SGHTS, CDR2 YDEGEE.

This clonotype was seen many times. Here the CDR3 DNA reads TGTGCCAGCAGCCTACAGAGCCTCACCGGGGAGCTGTTTTTT. This codes for CASSLQSLTGELFF. J is TRBJ2-2 and V is TRBV7-2, with D unclear. This CDR3 comprises 14 residues. Trimming stripped 5 bases from V and 4 bases from J, with 11 bases between. Looked up from germline, CDR1 is SGHTA and CDR2 is FQGNSA.

This clonotype was recorded many times. The V and J genes are TRBV3-1 and TRBJ1-1, with unresolved D. V shed 1 base and J shed 10 bases, with 7 bases lying between them. This CDR3 is built from 11 residues. Per germline, CDR1 LGHDT and CDR2 YNNKEL (reference sequence). CDR3 in amino acids: CASSQASVAFF. CDR3 sequence (DNA): TGTGCCAGCAGCCAAGCTAGCGTAGCTTTCTTT.

In this sample, this clonotype turned up many times. The J gene is TRBJ2-7, the V gene TRBV7-2; 11 bases align to TRBD2. J gave up 0 bases and V 3 bases, and 7 bases lay outside the gene matches. The germline V gene has CDR1 SGHTA and CDR2 FQGNSA. The CDR3 has 17 residues. CDR3 in amino acids: CASSLGLAASSSYEQYF. CDR3 coding DNA: TGTGCCAGCAGCTTGGGACTAGCGGCCTCGAGCTCCTACGAGCAGTACTTC.

This clonotype came up many times. The chain carries TRBV11-2 and TRBJ1-1; D is undetermined. V gave up 5 bases and J gave up 0 bases, with 16 bases separating them. Germline CDR1 SGHAT, CDR2 FQNNGV. The length of the CDR3 is 16 residues. The CDR3 DNA is TGTGCCAGCAGCATTGTACTCAGACAACTGAACACTGAAGCTTTCTTT. It specifies CASSIVLRQLNTEAFF.